A selection of T cell receptor beta chains follows, all from one sample in a study of T cell clusters in autoimmune cytopenias. TCRdb re-called the multiplex PCR reads and catalogs CDR3 proteins one per entry, DNA excluded. The listing contains thousands of distinct CDR3 sequences. Sequencing used peripheral blood. The receptors originated from a human donor with an autoimmune cytopenia or autoimmune hepatitis (not recorded which). Both conserved end residues are part of each CDR3.

TRBJ1-1 | TRBV18 | CASSPFAEMNTEAFF
TRBJ2-4 | TRBV18 | CASSLTGQGNIQYF
TRBJ2-1 | TRBV5-5 | CASSGTSFYEQFF
TRBJ2-5 | TRBV10-2 | CASSGYRGETQYF
TRBJ1-1 | TRBV18 | CASSSTGGNTEAFF
TRBJ2-2 | TRBV27 | CASSPYRGGELFF
TRBJ2-3 | TRBV12-3/TRBV12-4 | CASSSLLAGASDTQYF
TRBJ2-7 | TRBV6-6 | CASSYDRADEQYF
TRBJ2-3 | TRBV6-4 | CASSRLAGTDTQYF
TRBJ2-5 | TRBV7-2 | CASSLQGSGETQYF
TRBJ1-4 | TRBV19 | CASSIWEKLFF
TRBJ1-1 | TRBV18 | CASSPEERTEAFF
TRBJ2-3 | TRBV12-3/TRBV12-4 | CASSFWRITDTQYF
TRBJ1-3 | TRBV5-4 | CASSSAGTGRNTIYF
TRBJ1-6 | TRBV5-1 | CASSLEGVRGTYNSPLHF
TRBJ2-7 | TRBV6-2/TRBV6-3 | CASSYRPLGLSYEQYF
TRBJ2-2 | TRBV10-3 | CAISGPRDSNTGELFF
TRBJ2-3 | TRBV12-3/TRBV12-4 | CASSQRGAIGTDTQYF